This entry is about one T cell receptor (beta chain). Its antigen is currently unknown. This record belongs to a study of monozygotic twins with inflammatory bowel disease. CDR1 is MDHEN and CDR2 is SYDVKM in the germline V gene. The CDR3 is 14 residues long. TCRdb re-called the 5' RACE reads, yielding one record per CDR3 amino acid sequence without DNA. This sample contains approximately 120,000 distinct CDR3 sequences. Study outcomes and limitations: Distinguishing T cell subtypes was not possible.

The receptor's source is a human donor with ulcerative colitis or Crohn's disease, or a healthy co-twin of an affected twin (not recorded which). V usage is TRBV28 and J usage is TRBJ1-2; TCRdb outputs TRBD1, but without DNA this stays unchecked. The sequencing sample was made of blood. CDR3 region: CASSLGAKGYGYTF.